The table lists the clone carrying this T cell receptor (beta chain) with a count of one. The sample belongs to a study of blood T cell repertoires in COVID-19. The germline V gene encodes CDR1 SQVTM and CDR2 ANQGSEA. The CDR3 extends over 16 amino acids. After removal of 6 bases from V and 1 base from J, the junction contained 10 bases not matched to a gene. Measured with immunoSEQ multiplex PCR; TCRdb has only the in-frame clones, and not every one. The sample holds hundreds of thousands of clones, 65% to 85% seen once. The sequence came from a woman in her thirties with COVID-19, enrolled during active disease. Sequenced sample: peripheral blood. The J gene is TRBJ2-5, the V gene TRBV29-1, with TRBD2 identical over 11 bases. CDR3 in amino acids: CSVRDRLAGPQETQYF. CDR3 nucleotides: TGCAGCGTCCGGGACAGACTAGCGGGGCCCCAAGAGACCCAGTACTTC.